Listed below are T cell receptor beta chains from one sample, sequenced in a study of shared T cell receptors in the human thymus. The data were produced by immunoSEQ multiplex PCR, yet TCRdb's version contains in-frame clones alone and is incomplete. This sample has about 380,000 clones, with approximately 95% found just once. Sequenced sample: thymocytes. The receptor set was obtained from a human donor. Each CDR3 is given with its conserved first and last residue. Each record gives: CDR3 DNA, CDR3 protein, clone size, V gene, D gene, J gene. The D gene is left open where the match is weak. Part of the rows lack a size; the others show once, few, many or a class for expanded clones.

TGTGCCAGCAGCGGAAAGACGGGAGGTGGGGGTTCAGGAAACACCATATATTTT,CASSGKTGGGGSGNTIYF,.,TRBV9,.,TRBJ1-3
TGTGCCAGCAGTTTAGGACAGGTTAATGAAAAACTGTTTTTT,CASSLGQVNEKLFF,.,TRBV2,TRBD1,TRBJ1-4
TGCGCCAGCACCACGGACATTGGCACAGATACGCAGTATTTT,CASTTDIGTDTQYF,.,TRBV5-1,.,TRBJ2-3
TGTGCCAGCAGTGAAAGTTGGTTGGAGGGACCGACTCCCACCACTCTCTACGGCTACACCTTC,CASSESWLEGPTPTTLYGYTF,once,TRBV6-1,.,TRBJ1-2
TGTGCCAGCAGTTTATCGAGGCGGCATAGCAATCAGCCCCAGCATTTT,CASSLSRRHSNQPQHF,.,TRBV27,.,TRBJ1-5
TGTGCCATCAGTGAGACGGCGTCGAACACCGGGGAGCTGTTTTTT,CAISETASNTGELFF,.,TRBV10-3,.,TRBJ2-2
TGTGCCAGCGGGAAATCCACAGATACGCAGTATTTT,CASGKSTDTQYF,.,TRBV6-5,.,TRBJ2-3
TGTGCCAGCAGCCTCAACCGGGGCTCTCGGGAGACCCAGTACTTC,CASSLNRGSRETQYF,once,TRBV5-8,.,TRBJ2-5
TGTGCCAGCAGTTTAACAGGGGGCGTCCCGGCTAACTATGGCTACACCTTC,CASSLTGGVPANYGYTF,.,TRBV28,TRBD1,TRBJ1-2
TGTGCCACCAGCAGTACCGGGACAGGGGGTTTGCTGAATGAAGCTTTCTTT,CATSSTGTGGLLNEAFF,.,TRBV15,TRBD1,TRBJ1-1
TGTGCCAGCAGTCCCAGGGGGCTCCACTATGGCTACACCTTC,CASSPRGLHYGYTF,once,TRBV27,TRBD1,TRBJ1-2
TGTGCCAGCAGCTTTAGGGAGACCCAGTACTTC,CASSFRETQYF,.,TRBV7-6,.,TRBJ2-5
TGTGCCAGCAGCCTGGGGCACGGTAACACTGAAGCTTTCTTT,CASSLGHGNTEAFF,.,TRBV5-4,.,TRBJ1-1
TGTGCCAGCACCCCTGGCGGGAGGGCGAACACCGGGGAGCTGTTTTTT,CASTPGGRANTGELFF,.,TRBV9,TRBD2,TRBJ2-2
TGTGCCAGCTCACCCTCTTACGGGAGTGACACCGGGGAGCTGTTTTTT,CASSPSYGSDTGELFF,.,TRBV18,.,TRBJ2-2
TGTGCCAGTAGTATTGCGGGAGGAGGGGGCCTCTACGAGCAGTACTTC,CASSIAGGGGLYEQYF,.,TRBV19,.,TRBJ2-7
TGTGCCAGCAGTTATGGGGGGGGGAACTTCTACGAGCAGTACTTC,CASSYGGGNFYEQYF,.,TRBV6-5,TRBD2,TRBJ2-7
TGCGCCAGCAGCCAAGAGGCAAAGTGGTCAGATACGCAGTATTTT,CASSQEAKWSDTQYF,.,TRBV4-3,.,TRBJ2-3
TGCGCCAGCAGCCAAGGAGCCCAAGAGACCCAGTACTTC,CASSQGAQETQYF,once,TRBV4-3,.,TRBJ2-5
TGTGCCAGCAGCTTGGCCAGGGGACTAGCGACCTACACAGATACGCAGTATTTT,CASSLARGLATYTDTQYF,.,TRBV5-4,TRBD2,TRBJ2-3
TGTGCCAGCAGCCCGGCCGCAACCTCCTACGAGCAGTACTTC,CASSPAATSYEQYF,.,TRBV9,.,TRBJ2-7
TGTGCCAGCAGCTTAGCTCGCAGGTCCGGCTACACCTTC,CASSLARRSGYTF,once,TRBV7-6,.,TRBJ1-2
TGCGCCAGCCGAGAACGGGCGCACCCGTTGGGCGGGGAGCTGTTTTTT,CASRERAHPLGGELFF,.,TRBV5-1,.,TRBJ2-2
TGTGCCAGTAGTACCCGGGACATCACAGATACGCAGTATTTT,CASSTRDITDTQYF,.,TRBV19,.,TRBJ2-3
TGCGCCAGCAGTGACCCAGGACAGGTTGGAAACACCATATATTTT,CASSDPGQVGNTIYF,.,TRBV10-1,TRBD1,TRBJ1-3
TGCGCCAGCAGCCCCCGGACTAGATCCTACGAGCAGTACTTC,CASSPRTRSYEQYF,.,TRBV5-1,TRBD2,TRBJ2-7
TGTGCCAGCAGCAGGGCCAAAAACATTCAGTACTTC,CASSRAKNIQYF,.,TRBV21-1,.,TRBJ2-4
TGTGCCAGCAATCGGGACACGCCCTACGAGCAGTACTTC,CASNRDTPYEQYF,.,TRBV28,.,TRBJ2-7
TGTGCCAGCAGTCCGACTAGCGGGGAAACCTACGAGCAGTACTTC,CASSPTSGETYEQYF,.,TRBV28,TRBD2,TRBJ2-7
TGTGCCAGCAGCACATCTGGAAATCAGTGGGACACCATATATTTT,CASSTSGNQWDTIYF,.,TRBV11-2,.,TRBJ1-3
TGTGCCAGCAGACCCCAGACAACAGGATATGGCTACACCTTC,CASRPQTTGYGYTF,few,TRBV27,.,TRBJ1-2
TGTGCCAGCAGCTTAGAATATTGGGCTAGCGGGTACACCGGGGAGCTGTTTTTT,CASSLEYWASGYTGELFF,.,TRBV7-6,TRBD2,TRBJ2-2
TGTGCCAGCAATAGACAGGGGGCAACCAAAAACATTCAGTACTTC,CASNRQGATKNIQYF,.,TRBV2,TRBD1,TRBJ2-4
TGTGCCAGCAGCTTTCGCCTAACCAAAAACATTCAGTACTTC,CASSFRLTKNIQYF,.,TRBV7-2,.,TRBJ2-4
TGTGCCAGCAGCTTATGGGGACTAGCGGGAGGGCCGGGCACCGGGGAGCTGTTTTTT,CASSLWGLAGGPGTGELFF,.,TRBV7-2,TRBD2,TRBJ2-2
TGCGCCAGCAGCTTGATTTCGGGACAACCCATGGACGAGCAGTACTTC,CASSLISGQPMDEQYF,.,TRBV5-1,.,TRBJ2-7
TGTGCCAGCAGCTTTAGCGGTGCGGAGACCCAGTACTTC,CASSFSGAETQYF,.,TRBV7-2,.,TRBJ2-5
TGTGCCATCAGTTCAGGGGGAGTTAGCAATCAGCCCCAGCATTTT,CAISSGGVSNQPQHF,.,TRBV10-3,TRBD1,TRBJ1-5
TGTGCCAGCAGTTTAAGGAGTATGCAGGCCGCTAGCAATCAGCCCCAGCATTTT,CASSLRSMQAASNQPQHF,.,TRBV28,.,TRBJ1-5
TGTGCCACCAGCAGAGATTCTGTGGCGTGGACGGCTGGGGCCAACGTCCTGACTTTC,CATSRDSVAWTAGANVLTF,.,TRBV15,.,TRBJ2-6
TGTGCCAGCAGCTTGGACAGGCAGGAGTTCTTC,CASSLDRQEFF,.,TRBV5-4,.,TRBJ2-1